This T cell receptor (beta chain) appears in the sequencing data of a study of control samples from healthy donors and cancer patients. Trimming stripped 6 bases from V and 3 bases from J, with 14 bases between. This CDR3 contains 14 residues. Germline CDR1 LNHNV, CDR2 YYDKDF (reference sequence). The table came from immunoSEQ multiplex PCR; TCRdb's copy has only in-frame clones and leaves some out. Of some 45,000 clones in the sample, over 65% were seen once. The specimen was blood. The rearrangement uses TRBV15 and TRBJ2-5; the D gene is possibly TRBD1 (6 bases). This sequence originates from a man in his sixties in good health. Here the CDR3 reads CATSPSGAEETQYF. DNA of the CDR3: TGTGCCACCAGTCCATCAGGGGCGGAAGAGACCCAGTACTTC.